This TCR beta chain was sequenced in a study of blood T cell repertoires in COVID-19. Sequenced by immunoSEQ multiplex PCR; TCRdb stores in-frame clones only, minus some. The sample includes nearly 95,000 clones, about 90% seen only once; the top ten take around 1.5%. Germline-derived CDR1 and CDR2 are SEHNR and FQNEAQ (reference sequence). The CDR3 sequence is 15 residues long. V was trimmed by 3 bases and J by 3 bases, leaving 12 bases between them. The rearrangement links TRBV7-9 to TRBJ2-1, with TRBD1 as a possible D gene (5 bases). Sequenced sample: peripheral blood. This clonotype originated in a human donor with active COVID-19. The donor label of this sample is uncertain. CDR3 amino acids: CASSFWGNYYNEQFF. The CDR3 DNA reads TGTGCCAGCAGCTTTTGGGGCAACTACTACAATGAGCAGTTCTTC.